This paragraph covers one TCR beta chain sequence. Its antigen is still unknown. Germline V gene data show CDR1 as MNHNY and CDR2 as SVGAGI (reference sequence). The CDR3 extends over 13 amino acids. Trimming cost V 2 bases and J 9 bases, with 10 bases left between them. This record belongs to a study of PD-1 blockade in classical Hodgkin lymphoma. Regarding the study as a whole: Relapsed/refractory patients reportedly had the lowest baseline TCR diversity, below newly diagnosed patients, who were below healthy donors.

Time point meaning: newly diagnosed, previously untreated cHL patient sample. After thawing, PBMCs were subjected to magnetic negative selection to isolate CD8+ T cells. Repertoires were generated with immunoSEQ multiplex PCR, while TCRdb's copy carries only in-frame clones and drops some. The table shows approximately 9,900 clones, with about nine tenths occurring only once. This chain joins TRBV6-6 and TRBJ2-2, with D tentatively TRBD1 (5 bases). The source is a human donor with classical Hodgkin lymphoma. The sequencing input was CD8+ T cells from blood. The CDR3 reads CASSYQGPRELFF. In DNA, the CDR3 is TGTGCCAGCAGTTACCAGGGTCCGAGGGAGCTGTTTTTT.